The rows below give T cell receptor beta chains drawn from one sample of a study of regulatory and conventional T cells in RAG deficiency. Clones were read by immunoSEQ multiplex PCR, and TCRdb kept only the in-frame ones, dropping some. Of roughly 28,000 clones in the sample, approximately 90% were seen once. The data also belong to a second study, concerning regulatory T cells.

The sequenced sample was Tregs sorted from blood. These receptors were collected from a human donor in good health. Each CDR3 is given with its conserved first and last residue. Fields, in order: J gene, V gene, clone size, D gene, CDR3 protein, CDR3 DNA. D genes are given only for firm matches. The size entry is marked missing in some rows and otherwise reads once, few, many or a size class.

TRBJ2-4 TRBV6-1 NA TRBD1 CASSLLGTAGNIQYF TGTGCCAGCAGCCTCTTGGGGACAGCCGGAAACATTCAGTACTTC
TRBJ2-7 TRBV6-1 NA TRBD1 CASRSEGQGAGEQYF TGTGCCAGCAGGAGCGAGGGACAGGGGGCGGGCGAGCAGTACTTC
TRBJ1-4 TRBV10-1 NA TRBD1 CAIPNRDRVYHSTNEKLFF TGCGCCATCCCTAACCGGGACAGGGTATATCACTCGACTAATGAAAAACTGTTTTTT
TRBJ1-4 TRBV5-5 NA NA CASSLEPATNEKLFF TGTGCCAGCAGCTTGGAACCAGCAACTAATGAAAAACTGTTTTTT
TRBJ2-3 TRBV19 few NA CASSIGRSSTDTQYF TGTGCCAGTAGTATAGGTAGGTCTTCGACAGATACGCAGTATTTT
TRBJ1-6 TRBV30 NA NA CAWSGPLPAVSPLHF TGTGCCTGGAGCGGACCCCTCCCCGCTGTTTCACCCCTCCACTTT
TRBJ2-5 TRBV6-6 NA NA CASGKGNIPYF TGTGCCAGCGGGAAGGGGAATATTCCGTACTTC
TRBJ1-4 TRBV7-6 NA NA CASSLVDEKLFF TGTGCCAGCAGCTTAGTAGATGAAAAACTGTTTTTT
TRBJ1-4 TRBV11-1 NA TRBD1 CASGDRASEKLFF TGTGCCAGCGGCGACAGGGCCAGCGAAAAACTGTTTTTT
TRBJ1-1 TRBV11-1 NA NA CASSRIDSPMNTEAFF TGTGCCAGCAGCCGGATCGACAGCCCAATGAACACTGAAGCTTTCTTT
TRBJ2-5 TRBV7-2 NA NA CASSLGGVSETQYF TGTGCCAGCAGCCTTGGTGGGGTTAGTGAGACCCAGTACTTC
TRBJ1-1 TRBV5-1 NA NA CASSLGVQRGEAFF TGCGCCAGCAGCTTGGGGGTACAGCGGGGAGAAGCTTTCTTT
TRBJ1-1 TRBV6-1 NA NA CASSAGNTEAFF TGTGCCAGCAGTGCGGGTAACACTGAAGCTTTCTTT
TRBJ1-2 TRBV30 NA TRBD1 CAWSVLRGTGEGYTF TGTGCCTGGAGTGTACTCCGAGGGACAGGGGAAGGCTACACCTTC
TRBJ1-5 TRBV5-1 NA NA CASSFTPDDQPQHF TGCGCCAGCAGCTTTACGCCCGACGATCAGCCCCAGCATTTT
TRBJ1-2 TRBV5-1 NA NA CASSLGRLGYGYTF TGCGCCAGCAGCTTGGGTAGACTCGGCTATGGCTACACCTTC
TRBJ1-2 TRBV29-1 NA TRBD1 CSVQTGYAGYTF TGCAGCGTACAGACAGGGTACGCTGGCTACACCTTC
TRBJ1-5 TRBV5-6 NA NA CASSSINQPQHF TGTGCCAGCAGCTCCATTAATCAGCCCCAGCATTTT
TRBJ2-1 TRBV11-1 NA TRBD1 CASSSDRSSYNEQFF TGTGCCAGCAGCTCGGACAGGAGCTCCTACAATGAGCAGTTCTTC
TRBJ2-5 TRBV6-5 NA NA CASKVGDLEVTQYF TGTGCCAGCAAGGTTGGTGACCTGGAGGTGACCCAGTACTTC
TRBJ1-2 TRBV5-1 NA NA CASSSPDRKRLYTF TGCGCCAGCAGCTCCCCTGACAGGAAGAGACTCTACACCTTC
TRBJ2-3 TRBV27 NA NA CASSLQTFSSTDTQYF TGTGCCAGCAGTTTGCAAACTTTTTCTAGCACAGATACGCAGTATTTT
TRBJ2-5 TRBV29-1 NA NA CSVRVGETQYF TGCAGCGTGCGGGTCGGTGAGACCCAGTACTTC
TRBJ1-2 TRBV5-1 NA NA CASSSQVPRGVGGYTF TGCGCCAGCAGCTCTCAGGTCCCACGGGGGGTCGGTGGCTACACCTTC
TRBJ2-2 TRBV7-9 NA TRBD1 CASRRTGETGELFF TGTGCCAGCAGAAGGACAGGGGAGACCGGGGAGCTGTTTTTT
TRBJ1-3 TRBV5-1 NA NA CASSLESGNTIYF TGCGCCAGCAGCTTGGAGTCTGGAAACACCATATATTTT
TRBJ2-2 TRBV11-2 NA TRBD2 CASSFQTSVRELFF TGTGCCAGCAGCTTCCAGACTAGCGTTAGGGAGCTGTTTTTT
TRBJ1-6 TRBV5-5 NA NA CASSFLVGEAPNSPLHF TGTGCCAGCAGCTTTCTTGTAGGGGAAGCTCCGAATTCACCCCTCCACTTT
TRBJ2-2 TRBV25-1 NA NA CASKGGQNTGELFF TGTGCCAGCAAAGGGGGTCAGAACACCGGGGAGCTGTTTTTT
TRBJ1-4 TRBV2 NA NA CASSYLQGLAEKLFF TGTGCCAGCAGCTATTTGCAGGGACTGGCTGAAAAACTGTTTTTT
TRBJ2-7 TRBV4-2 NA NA CASSQNYEQYF TGTGCCAGCAGCCAAAACTACGAGCAGTACTTC
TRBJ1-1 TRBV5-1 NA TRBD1 CASSLAGQANTEAFF TGCGCCAGCAGCTTGGCCGGACAGGCCAACACTGAAGCTTTCTTT
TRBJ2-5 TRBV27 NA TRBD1 CASRDRGRGETQYF TGTGCCAGCAGAGACAGGGGGCGCGGGGAGACCCAGTACTTC